The 24 T cell receptor beta chains given below trace back to one sample, sequenced in a study of beta chain features in type 1 diabetes. Study-level findings and limits: Within each of all four CD4+ subsets, Type 1 diabetes patients had TCRB CDR3s that were moderately but significantly shorter.

The isolated RNA, all of it, was reverse transcribed, so expressed TCRB transcripts were what got sequenced. Assay used: immunoSEQ multiplex PCR; TCRdb lists only in-frame clones, some missing. Of over 300,000 clones listed, around 9% are singletons. No antigen is known for these receptors. The sequencing sample was made of central memory CD4+ T cells from blood. The receptors stem from a man aged 25 to 40 with type 1 diabetes.

There are a few counts of this clone. One end of the junction varies from germline; a read error may be responsible. The V gene is TRBV29-1, the J gene TRBJ1-4; TRBD1 might be the D (6 bases). The CDR3 contains 13 residues. CDR1 SQVTM and CDR2 ANQGSEA come from the germline V gene. DNA of the CDR3: TGCAGCGTCGAAGGGGGGGCTAATGAAAAACTGTTTTTT. Protein product: CSVEGGANEKLFF.

The sample holds many counts of this clone. The chain uses TRBV4-3 and TRBJ1-5; D gene unclear. This CDR3 has 15 amino acids. Germline lookup yields CDR1 LGHNA and CDR2 YSLEER. Trimming removed 0 bases from V and 10 bases from J, with 16 bases in between. The CDR3 DNA follows: TGCGCCAGCAGCCAAGATAATTCGAACAACCTCCCCCAGCATTTT. As protein: CASSQDNSNNLPQHF.

This clone was seen only a few times. This chain links TRBV7-2 with TRBJ2-1, with 12 bases that match TRBD1. V was clipped by 1 base and J by 0 bases; unmatched bases: 7. The CDR3 sequence is 19 residues long. From germline, CDR1 is SGHTA and CDR2 FQGNSA. The DNA of the CDR3 is TGTGCCAGCAGCTTAGTGGGACAGGGGGCTATAAGCTCCTACAATGAGCAGTTCTTC. This translates into CASSLVGQGAISSYNEQFF.

Comments on this clone: This same CDR3 is encoded by further DNA sequences in the sample. The chain is built from TRBV2 and TRBJ2-5, with 10 bases fitting TRBD2. This CDR3 has 15 residues. J gave up 2 bases and V 4 bases, and 4 bases lay outside the gene matches. Germline CDR1 reads SNHLY; CDR2 reads FYNNEI. CDR3 bases: TGTGCCAGCAGTGTTCCTAGCGGGGGTCAAGAGACCCAGTACTTC. The encoded protein is CASSVPSGGQETQYF.

This clone was counted only a few times. The gene calls are TRBV7-9 and TRBJ1-1, with D hard to call. The germline gives CDR1 SEHNR, CDR2 FQNEAQ (reference sequence). Between the trimmed V and J ends, which lost 4 bases and 1 base, there was a span of 7 bases. This CDR3 is 13 amino acids long. The CDR3 is CASSSQWNTEAFF. The DNA for the CDR3 is TGTGCCAGCAGCTCTCAGTGGAACACTGAAGCTTTCTTT.

Comment on this clone: One junction end does not reproduce the germline sequence, and a read error may be involved. The gene calls are TRBV7-7 and TRBJ2-7; 7 bases agree with TRBD1. The germline V gene has CDR1 SSHAT and CDR2 FNYEAQ (reference sequence). The CDR3 sequence is 14 residues long. The CDR3 sequence is CASSLRQGHYEQYF. The CDR3 region has the DNA TGTGCTAGCAGCTTAAGACAGGGCCACTACGAGCAGTACTTC.

The chain links TRBV28 to TRBJ2-7; 8 bases line up with TRBD1. The germline V gene has CDR1 MDHEN and CDR2 SYDVKM. The CDR3 has 13 amino acids. Trimming cost V 6 bases and J 6 bases; bases outside gene matches: 7. The CDR3 nucleotides are TGTGCCAGCAGCCTGTCAGGGGGCGGCGAGCAGTACTTC. This translates into CASSLSGGGEQYF.

The chain uses TRBV29-1 and TRBJ2-5; 10 bases fit TRBD2. The V segment lost 3 bases and the J segment 4 bases; nucleotides outside the gene matches: 5. Germline lookup yields CDR1 SQVTM and CDR2 ANQGSEA. This CDR3 contains 14 residues. Here the CDR3 reads CSVDPSGGAETQYF. CDR3 coding DNA: TGCAGCGTTGACCCTAGCGGGGGCGCAGAGACCCAGTACTTC.

The V and J genes are TRBV7-2 and TRBJ2-3; D perhaps matches TRBD2 (6 bases). The V gene's germline CDR1 is SGHTA and CDR2 FQGNSA. V gave up 7 bases and J gave up 5 bases, with 19 bases separating them. This CDR3 spans 15 amino acids. DNA of the CDR3: TGTGCCAGCACCCCGGTGGTGGGGCGGGGAGATACGCAGTATTTT. Its translation is CASTPVVGRGDTQYF.

There are a few counts of this clone. The chain couples TRBV6-5 to TRBJ1-1; 10 bases match TRBD1. The CDR3 has 14 amino acids. The germline gives CDR1 MNHEY, CDR2 SVGAGI. J gave up 5 bases and V 6 bases, and 6 bases lay outside the gene matches. CDR3 sequence: CASRSPGQGTEAFF. CDR3 DNA: TGTGCCAGCAGATCCCCGGGACAGGGGACTGAAGCTTTCTTT.

This clone was counted only a few times. The chain is built from TRBV18 and TRBJ1-1, with D unclear. The CDR3 is 15 amino acids. CDR1 and CDR2 from the germline V gene are KGHSH and LQKENI. Trimming took off 2 bases at V and 4 bases at J, with 14 bases between the two ends. The CDR3 sequence is CASSPRTVEGTEAFF. CDR3 nucleotides: TGTGCCAGCTCACCAAGGACGGTGGAGGGCACTGAAGCTTTCTTT.

The gene calls are TRBV20-1 and TRBJ2-7, with no clear D. CDR3 length: 11 residues. V shed 3 bases and J shed 6 bases, with 9 bases lying between them. Germline assignment: CDR1 DFQATT and CDR2 SNEGSKA (reference sequence). The CDR3 loop reads CSASERSEQYF. The DNA of the CDR3 is TGCAGTGCTAGTGAAAGAAGCGAGCAGTACTTC.

This clone was detected a few times. The V call is TRBV2, the J call TRBJ1-5; a possible D gene is TRBD1 (5 bases). CDR1 and CDR2 from the germline V gene are SNHLY and FYNNEI. The CDR3 loop spans 13 amino acids. V shed 7 bases and J shed 3 bases, with 10 bases lying between them. DNA of the CDR3: TGTGCCAGCAATATAGGGGTCAATCAGCCCCAGCATTTT. It translates to CASNIGVNQPQHF. The full variable domain, its missing parts supplied by reference TRBV2 and TRBJ1-5, is EPEVTQTPSHQVTQMGQEVILRCVPISNHLYFYWYRQILGQKVEFLVSFYNNEISEKSEIFDDQFSVERPDGSNFTLKIRSTKLEDSAMYFCASNIGVNQPQHFGDGTRLSIL.

This chain links TRBV6-5 with TRBJ1-6; D is uncertain. This CDR3 is built from 15 residues. Trimming left V 3 bases short and J 8 bases short, with 14 bases between. CDR1 is MNHEY, CDR2 SVGAGI, per germline. CDR3 residues: CASSYSRPDYSPLHF. The CDR3 coding sequence is TGTGCCAGCAGTTATTCCAGACCTGATTATTCACCCCTCCACTTT.

This clone came up a few times. The chain recombines TRBV29-1 with TRBJ2-5; no definite D call. The germline gives CDR1 SQVTM, CDR2 ANQGSEA. The CDR3 consists of 10 residues. The V end lost 6 bases, the J end lost 2 bases, and 4 bases lay between the germline ends. The CDR3 sequence: CSVLQETQYF. The CDR3 DNA is TGCAGCGTGCTACAAGAGACCCAGTACTTC.

J is TRBJ2-6 and V is TRBV25-1, with D possibly matching TRBD1 (6 bases). The V gene's germline CDR1 is MGHDK and CDR2 SYGVNS. V was shortened by 2 bases and J by 1 base, with 9 bases between the two germline ends. This CDR3 is built from 16 residues. The CDR3 DNA is TGTGCCAGCAGTGAACGAGACAGGTCTGGGGCCAACGTCCTGACTTTC. Translating gives CASSERDRSGANVLTF.

This clone occurred a few times. The V call is TRBV9, the J call TRBJ2-5; possible D gene TRBD1, 5 bases. CDR1 and CDR2 from the germline V gene are SGDLS and YYNGEE. V dropped 1 base and J dropped 3 bases, with 10 bases sitting between them. The CDR3 totals 14 residues. CDR3 DNA sequence: TGTGCCAGCAGCGTATCGGCGACAGAAGAGACCCAGTACTTC. Translating it yields CASSVSATEETQYF.

V gene TRBV30 combines with J gene TRBJ2-3; D call uncertain. This CDR3 has 13 amino acids. V lost 2 bases and J 2 bases, leaving 8 bases between the germline ends. Germline CDR1 GTSNPN, CDR2 SVGIG (reference sequence). CDR3 bases: TGTGCCTGGAGTCCCCTTTCCACAGATACGCAGTATTTT. It yields the protein CAWSPLSTDTQYF.

V is TRBV7-8 and J is TRBJ2-5; the D gene is possibly TRBD2 (5 bases). There are 14 residues in the CDR3. V lost 3 bases to trimming and J lost 4 bases, with 12 bases between them. Germline CDR1 and CDR2: SGHVS and FQNEAQ. As DNA, the CDR3 is TGTGCCAGCAGCTTGGGCGAGCGGACAGAGACCCAGTACTTC. It codes for CASSLGERTETQYF.

This clone was found a few times. The chain recombines TRBV4-3 with TRBJ2-3; 10 bases match TRBD2. Trimming cost V 1 base and J 2 bases; bases outside gene matches: 6. This CDR3 spans 17 amino acids. Germline values: CDR1 LGHNA, CDR2 YSLEER. This chain's CDR3 is CASSQAGAGGDTDTQYF. CDR3 nucleotide sequence: TGCGCCAGCAGCCAAGCCGGAGCGGGGGGGGACACAGATACGCAGTATTTT.

This clone was seen a handful of times. CDR3: CASGFQAGLQFF. For the CDR3, the DNA is TGTGCTAGTGGTTTTCAGGCGGGTTTGCAGTTCTTC. The gene calls are TRBV12-5 and TRBJ2-1; D possibly corresponds to TRBD2 (5 bases). The V gene's germline CDR1 is LGHNT and CDR2 FRNRAP. The CDR3 has 12 amino acids. Trimming left V 3 bases short and J 12 bases short, with 12 bases between.

This clone was detected only a few times. This rearrangement joins TRBV13 to TRBJ1-6; the D is unclear. V lost 7 bases and J 2 bases, leaving 9 bases between the germline ends. The germline CDR1 and CDR2 sequences are PRHDT and FYEKMQ (reference sequence). The CDR3 is 14 amino acids. DNA of the CDR3: TGTGCCAGCACAAGTTCTACCTATAATTCACCCCTCCACTTT. This encodes CASTSSTYNSPLHF.

The genes are TRBV20-1 and TRBJ2-7; TRBD1 might be the D (6 bases). Germline CDR1 DFQATT, CDR2 SNEGSKA (reference sequence). The CDR3 is 11 residues long. The ends were cut back, 6 bases at V and 3 bases at J, with 9 bases in the middle. CDR3 nucleotides: TGCAGTGCCAAGGACAGCTACGAGCAGTACTTC. Protein product: CSAKDSYEQYF.

This clone appeared a few times. This chain connects TRBV7-9 to TRBJ2-1; no clear D. CDR1 and CDR2 from the germline V gene are SEHNR and FQNEAQ (reference sequence). The ends were cut back, 1 base at V and 5 bases at J, with 21 bases in the middle. The CDR3 length is 18 residues. CDR3: CASSLGISKDVVDNEQFF. The CDR3 bases are TGTGCCAGCAGCTTAGGGATCTCGAAGGATGTTGTTGACAATGAGCAGTTCTTC.